The source of this T cell receptor (beta chain) is a study of technical replicates of blood from several donors. In its sample, this clone was seen a few times. Profiling relied on immunoSEQ multiplex PCR, and the TCRdb table lists in-frame clones only, not all of them. The sample carries tens of thousands of clones, 85% to 90% recorded once. V was clipped by 6 bases and J by 7 bases, with 7 bases between them. Per germline, CDR1 ENHRY and CDR2 SYGVKD. The CDR3 extends over 12 amino acids. The sample consisted of PBMCs. The chain uses TRBV10-3 and TRBJ1-6; D remains unclear. The sequence derives from a human donor in good health. Some clones in this sample may be carry-over from other donors' samples. The CDR3 nucleotides read TGTGCCATCAGGGACTGGAATTCACCCCTCCACTTT. Protein sequence: CAIRDWNSPLHF.